Presented here are 15 T cell receptor beta chains from one specimen sequenced in a study of Graves' ophthalmopathy and Graves' hyperthyroidism. The authors amplified TCR beta CDR3 regions, and they did so from RNA transcripts for repertoire sequencing. HTBI-primed first-round RT-PCR preceded second-round multiplex PCR. TCRdb re-analysed the multiplex PCR reads in MiXCR, keeping a single row per CDR3 protein. The repertoire holds 200,000 to 250,000 distinct CDR3 sequences, 20% to 25% seen once, with roughly 39% in the top ten. Specimen: peripheral blood. These receptors were obtained from a woman between 50 and 59 years old with Graves' ophthalmopathy.

This clonotype was observed at least ten times. V gene TRBV20-1 combines with J gene TRBJ2-5; TRBD2 might be the D (5 bases). The ends were cut back, 6 bases at V and 1 base at J, with 12 bases in the middle. CDR1 is DFQATT and CDR2 is SNEGSKA in the germline V gene (reference sequence). The CDR3 loop spans 13 amino acids. CDR3 coding DNA: TGCAGTGCCGGGTCGGGGAGCCAAGAGACCCAGTACTTC. Residues: CSAGSGSQETQYF.

V usage is TRBV20-1 and J usage is TRBJ2-7, with 12 bases fitting TRBD2. With V trimmed by 6 bases and J by 2 bases, 5 bases remained unmatched. Germline V lookup: CDR1 DFQATT, CDR2 SNEGSKA (reference sequence). The length of the CDR3 is 14 residues. The CDR3 DNA reads as TGCAGTGCCCAGACTAGCGGGAGCGCCTACGAGCAGTACTTC. Its translation is CSAQTSGSAYEQYF.

This clonotype was counted at least ten times. The rearrangement links TRBV7-3 to TRBJ2-2, with D perhaps TRBD2 (6 bases). Germline V lookup: CDR1 SGHTA, CDR2 FQGTGA. The CDR3 is 13 amino acids. V gave up 5 bases and J gave up 7 bases, with 11 bases separating them. Here the CDR3 reads CASSPQGGGELFF. In DNA form, the CDR3 reads TGTGCCAGCAGCCCCCAGGGAGGCGGGGAGCTGTTTTTT.

The chain joins TRBV7-2 to TRBJ2-7; 16 nucleotides line up with TRBD2. Losses at the gene ends were 0 bases for V and 11 bases for J; bases not matched to a gene: 7. Looked up from germline, CDR1 is SGHTA and CDR2 is FQGNSA. The CDR3 extends over 16 amino acids. The CDR3 DNA reads as TGTGCCAGCAGCTTAGCGCCGGGACTAGCGGGAGGGGGGGAGTACTTC. Its protein product is CASSLAPGLAGGGEYF.

This clonotype was recorded at least ten times. The V gene is TRBV28, the J gene TRBJ1-1; tentatively, D is TRBD1 (6 bases). The germline V gene encodes CDR1 MDHEN and CDR2 SYDVKM. The CDR3 totals 13 residues. V dropped 6 bases and J dropped 5 bases, with 13 bases sitting between them. The CDR3, as DNA: TGTGCCAGCAGGATGCAGGGACAAACTGAAGCTTTCTTT. This gives the protein CASRMQGQTEAFF. The whole variable domain, remainder taken from reference TRBV28 and TRBJ1-1, is DVKVTQSSRYLVKRTGEKVFLECVQDMDHENMFWYRQDPGLGLRLIYFSYDVKMKEKGDIPEGYSVSREKKERFSLILESASTNQTSMYLCASRMQGQTEAFFGQGTRLTVV.

The V gene is TRBV27, the J gene TRBJ2-7; D is undetermined. Between the trimmed V and J ends, which lost 0 bases and 2 bases, there was a span of 5 bases. The CDR3 length is 13 residues. The V gene's germline CDR1 is MNHEY and CDR2 SMNVEV (reference sequence). CDR3 coding DNA: TGTGCCAGCAGTTTATCAACGGCCTACGAGCAGTACTTC. The encoded protein is CASSLSTAYEQYF.

This chain uses TRBV6-5 with TRBJ2-7, with D possibly being TRBD2 (5 bases). The CDR3 is made up of 14 amino acids. Germline V gene data show CDR1 as MNHEY and CDR2 as SVGAGI. Trimming removed 4 bases at V and 3 bases at J, with 13 bases between. The CDR3 nucleotides are TGTGCCAGCAGTTCCGGGGTAGCTGGCTACGAGCAGTACTTC. Protein: CASSSGVAGYEQYF.

This clonotype was recorded at least ten times. The chain recombines TRBV5-1 with TRBJ2-7, with 8 bases aligning to TRBD1. V dropped 1 base and J dropped 5; count of bases not matched to a gene: 2. The CDR3 runs to 13 residues. Germline assignment: CDR1 SGHRS and CDR2 YFSETQ. The CDR3 reads CASSLQGANEQYF. The CDR3 coding sequence is TGCGCCAGCAGCTTGCAGGGGGCAAACGAGCAGTACTTC. The whole variable domain, filled in from reference TRBV5-1 and TRBJ2-7, reads KAGVTQTPRYLIKTRGQQVTLSCSPISGHRSVSWYQQTPGQGLQFLFEYFSETQRNKGNFPGRFSGRQFSNSRSEMNVSTLELGDSALYLCASSLQGANEQYFGPGTRLTVT.

This clonotype was observed at least ten times. The chain employs TRBV30 and TRBJ1-2, with a weak D call TRBD1 (6 bases). Trimming left V 2 bases short and J 0 bases short, with 10 bases between. The CDR3 is made up of 14 amino acids. The germline V gene encodes CDR1 GTSNPN and CDR2 SVGIG (reference sequence). The CDR3 spells CAWSLGASNYGYTF. CDR3 DNA: TGTGCCTGGAGTTTGGGGGCGTCTAACTATGGCTACACCTTC.

This clonotype showed up many times. The chain employs TRBV29-1 and TRBJ2-7; TRBD2 aligns across 9 bases. The CDR3 extends over 17 amino acids. Germline CDR1 SQVTM, CDR2 ANQGSEA. V shed 0 bases, J shed 4 bases, and the junction held 13 bases outside the gene matches. The CDR3, as DNA: TGCAGCGTTGAAGAAAAAGGTATTAGCGGGAGTGGGTACGAGCAGTACTTC. Its protein product is CSVEEKGISGSGYEQYF.

Concerning this clonotype: This could be a read error, since a much larger clone is one nucleotide away. The chain joins TRBV5-1 to TRBJ2-2; 7 bases map to TRBD1. Germline V gene lookup returns CDR1 SGHRS and CDR2 YFSETQ. There are 16 residues in the CDR3. The CDR3 DNA reads as TGCGCCATCAGCGACAAGACAGGGTTGGGCACCGGGGAGCTGTTTTTT. Its protein product is CAISDKTGLGTGELFF.

This clonotype was observed at least ten times. The J gene is TRBJ2-7, the V gene TRBV4-1; possibly TRBD2 for D (6 bases). Germline V gives CDR1 MGHRA, CDR2 YSYEKL. The CDR3 has 15 amino acids. Deletions cut 1 base from V and 4 bases from J, with 14 bases between. For the CDR3, the DNA is TGCGCCAGCAGCCAAGCTACGGGACTCTCTTACGAGCAGTACTTC. Translated, it gives CASSQATGLSYEQYF.

Ten or more counts support this clonotype. Here the CDR3 reads CASSDGQGGGQPQHF. The CDR3 DNA reads TGTGCCAGCAGTGACGGACAGGGGGGAGGTCAGCCCCAGCATTTT. V usage is TRBV6-1 and J usage is TRBJ1-5; 10 nucleotides agree with TRBD1. Trimming took 3 bases from V and 6 from J; bases not matched to a gene: 5. Looked up from germline, CDR1 is MNHNS and CDR2 is SASEGT. This CDR3 contains 15 residues.

The gene calls are TRBV20-1 and TRBJ1-6; D gene ambiguous. The CDR3 is 15 residues long. V was cut by 6 bases and J by 0 bases, with 12 bases left in between. Germline CDR1 is DFQATT and CDR2 is SNEGSKA (reference sequence). CDR3 coding DNA: TGCAGTGCACCGGTCCAGAGCTCCTATAATTCACCCCTCCACTTT. This encodes CSAPVQSSYNSPLHF.

The chain is built from TRBV12-3 or TRBV12-4 and TRBJ1-1, with D possibly being TRBD1 (6 bases). Trimming removed 6 bases at V and 7 bases at J, with 15 bases between. The CDR3 runs to 13 residues. CDR3 DNA sequence: TGTGCCAGCAGACAAGTACAGGGCGTTGAAGCTTTCTTT. Translating it yields CASRQVQGVEAFF.